The 12 T cell receptor beta chains in this list originate from one sample, sequenced in a study of CD8+ T cells in alopecia areata. The treatment was: oral pan-JAK inhibitor, 5-10 mg twice daily. TCR sequencing used cDNA made by reverse transcription of extracted RNA. Method: immunoSEQ multiplex PCR; TCRdb's copy keeps in-frame clones and lacks some. The top ten hold 0.95% to 1.1% of the sample, which has 150,000 to 200,000 clones, more than 50% seen once. Here the sequenced sample was CD4+ T cells sorted from blood, taken at week 24, from a patient treated with tofacitinib. These receptors were obtained from a human donor with alopecia areata.

The table lists this clone with a few counts. The V call is TRBV11-2, the J call TRBJ2-2; perhaps TRBD1 as D (6 bases). Germline CDR1 and CDR2: SGHAT and FQNNGV. Trimming removed 1 base from V and 5 bases from J, with 11 bases in between. The CDR3 is 15 amino acids. The DNA of the CDR3 is TGTGCCAGCAGCTTAGGGGTCCAGGGGACCGGGGAGCTGTTTTTT. Residues: CASSLGVQGTGELFF.

This chain uses TRBV9 with TRBJ2-5, with 10 bases lining up with TRBD2. The CDR3 covers 14 residues. CDR1 and CDR2 (germline): SGDLS, YYNGEE. V lost 4 bases and J lost 3; bases outside the gene matches: 3. The CDR3 DNA reads TGTGCCAGCAGCACCGGACTAGCGGAAGAGACCCAGTACTTC. This translates into CASSTGLAEETQYF.

V and J are TRBV18 and TRBJ2-2; 8 bases are a match to TRBD1. The V gene end was trimmed by 1 base and the J gene end by 1 base; junction bases not matched to a gene: 2. The length of the CDR3 is 16 residues. Germline assignment: CDR1 KGHSH and CDR2 LQKENI. The CDR3, as DNA: TGTGCCAGCTCACCACGGGACAGGCAGAACACCGGGGAGCTGTTTTTT. It is translated as CASSPRDRQNTGELFF.

The rearrangement links TRBV11-2 to TRBJ1-1, with D perhaps TRBD1 (5 bases). The CDR3 loop spans 15 amino acids. Trimming took 4 bases from V and 4 from J, leaving 16 bases between them. CDR1 SGHAT and CDR2 FQNNGV come from the germline V gene. This chain's CDR3 is CASSSSTAGGTEAFF. The CDR3 bases are TGTGCCAGCAGCTCATCGACAGCCGGGGGCACTGAAGCTTTCTTT.

The chain employs TRBV11-2 and TRBJ1-6; D unresolved. V lost 1 base, J lost 3 bases, and 10 bases lay in between. This CDR3 comprises 16 residues. Germline CDR1 SGHAT, CDR2 FQNNGV. CDR3 nucleotides: TGTGCCAGCAGCTTAGTTTTGGATATCTATAATTCACCCCTCCACTTT. Its translation: CASSLVLDIYNSPLHF.

The rearrangement links TRBV11-1 to TRBJ1-3; D is possibly TRBD1 (6 bases). Per the germline V gene, CDR1 is SGHAT and CDR2 is FQDESV (reference sequence). Trimming took 5 bases from V and 2 from J, leaving 10 bases between them. CDR3 size: 14 residues. This chain's CDR3 is CASSPGVTGNTIYF. Written as DNA, the CDR3 is TGTGCCAGCAGCCCAGGGGTAACTGGAAACACCATATATTTT.

V is TRBV7-2 and J is TRBJ1-2; TRBD1 aligns across 7 bases. The germline CDR1 and CDR2 sequences are SGHTA and FQGNSA. CDR3 length: 14 amino acids. Unmatched junction bases numbered 6, after V lost 4 bases and J lost 4 bases. The CDR3 reads CASSSRGGGYGYTF. The DNA of the CDR3 is TGTGCCAGCAGCTCGAGAGGGGGCGGCTATGGCTACACCTTC.

This chain connects TRBV4-1 to TRBJ1-6; D gene unclear. Germline V lookup: CDR1 MGHRA, CDR2 YSYEKL. CDR3 length equals 16 residues. Trimming removed 0 bases at V and 4 bases at J, with 10 bases between. CDR3 sequence reads: CASSQDATMYNSPLHF. The CDR3 DNA sequence: TGCGCCAGCAGCCAAGATGCGACAATGTATAATTCACCCCTCCACTTT.

The chain joins TRBV30 to TRBJ2-7, with 7 bases aligning to TRBD1. The J segment lost 5 bases and the V segment lost 0 bases, leaving 7 bases of the junction unmatched. The CDR3 loop spans 14 amino acids. Germline CDR1 and CDR2: GTSNPN and SVGIG (reference sequence). CDR3 nucleotides: TGTGCCTGGAGTGTCGGGACAGTAGGCCACGAGCAGTACTTC. Amino acids: CAWSVGTVGHEQYF. Filled out from reference TRBV30 and TRBJ2-7, the complete variable domain reads SQTIHQWPATLVQPVGSPLSLECTVEGTSNPNLYWYRQAAGRGLQLLFYSVGIGQISSEVPQNLSASRPQDRQFILSSKKLLLSDSGFYLCAWSVGTVGHEQYFGPGTRLTVT.

The J gene is TRBJ1-5, the V gene TRBV25-1; D uncertain. Deletions cut 1 base from V and 8 bases from J, with 6 bases between. This CDR3 is built from 12 residues. Germline CDR1 and CDR2: MGHDK and SYGVNS. The CDR3 DNA sequence: TGTGCCAGCAGTGAATTGAGGGAGCCCCAGCATTTT. Translated: CASSELREPQHF. Variable domain in full (rest from reference TRBV25-1 and TRBJ1-5): EADIYQTPRYLVIGTGKKITLECSQTMGHDKMYWYQQDPGMELHLIHYSYGVNSTEKGDLSSESTVSRIRTEHFPLTLESARPSHTSQYLCASSELREPQHFGDGTRLSIL.

The CDR3 sequence is CASSSTKNTEAFF. The CDR3 DNA reads TGTGCCAGCAGTTCAACAAAGAACACTGAAGCTTTCTTT. The rearrangement links TRBV6-6 to TRBJ1-1, with D unclear. CDR1 MNHNY and CDR2 SVGAGI come from the germline V gene (reference sequence). The CDR3 is 13 amino acids. Deletions cut 4 bases from V and 1 base from J, with 7 bases between.

The chain recombines TRBV19 with TRBJ1-2; 11 bases are shared with TRBD1. The germline CDR1 and CDR2 sequences are LNHDA and SQIVND (reference sequence). The CDR3 length is 13 residues. With 10 bases clipped from V and 8 bases from J, the junction kept 9 bases outside the gene matches. The CDR3 DNA sequence: TGTGCCACCAACGAGGGACAGGGGGACGGCTACACCTTC. Translating gives CATNEGQGDGYTF.